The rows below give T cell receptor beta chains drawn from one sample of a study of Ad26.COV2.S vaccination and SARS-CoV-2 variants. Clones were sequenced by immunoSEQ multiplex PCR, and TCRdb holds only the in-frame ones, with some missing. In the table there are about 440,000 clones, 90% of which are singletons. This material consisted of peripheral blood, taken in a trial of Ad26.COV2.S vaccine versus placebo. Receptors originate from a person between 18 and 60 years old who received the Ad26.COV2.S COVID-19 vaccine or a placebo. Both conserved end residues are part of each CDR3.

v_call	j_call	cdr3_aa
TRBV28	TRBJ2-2	CTSSLSSGPLNTGELFF
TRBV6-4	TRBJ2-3	CASSPLKDTQYF
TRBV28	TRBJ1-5	CASNYRRIEPQHF
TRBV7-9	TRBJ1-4	CASSFAPGINEKLFF
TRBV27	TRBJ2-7	CASSLSTTYEQYF
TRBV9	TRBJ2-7	CASSKLDRGLDEQYF
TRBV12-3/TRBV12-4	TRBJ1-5	CASSSLGQPQHF
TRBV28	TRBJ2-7	CASSFSDSYEQYF
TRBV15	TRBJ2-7	CATSRDLVASGRAYEQYF
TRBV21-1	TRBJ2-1	CASSKEGRYNEQFF
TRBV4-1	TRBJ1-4	CASSPGDRLVATNEKLFF
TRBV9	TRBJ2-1	CASSDLAGGPFYEQFF
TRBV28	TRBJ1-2	CASRPQRDRYNYGYTF
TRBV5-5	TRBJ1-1	CASSLSGGTDTEAFF
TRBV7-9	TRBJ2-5	CASSPDRGRETQYF
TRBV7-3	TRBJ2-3	CASSLVKGTDTQYF
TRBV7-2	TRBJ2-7	CASSLTGTVPAYYEQYF
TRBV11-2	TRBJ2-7	CAIPNQREPTYEQYF
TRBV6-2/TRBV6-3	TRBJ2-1	CASSTLAMLYNEQFF
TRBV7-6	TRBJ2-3	CASSRGLPGRDTQYF
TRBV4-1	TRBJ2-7	CASSQGGRGHGYEQYF
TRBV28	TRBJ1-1	CASSLTVQMNTEAFF
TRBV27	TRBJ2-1	CASSSGVGEQFF
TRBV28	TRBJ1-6	CASRAGTGVNSPLHF
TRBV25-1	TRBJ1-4	CASRDQGAQNEKLFF
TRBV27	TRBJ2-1	CASSPGTGGNEQFF
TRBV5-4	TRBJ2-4	CASSLEGGVKNIQYF
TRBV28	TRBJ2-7	CASNLSGRAGEQYF
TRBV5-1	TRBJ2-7	CASSLGGTGKYF
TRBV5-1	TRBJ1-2	CASSPGAGIGYTF
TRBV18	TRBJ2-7	CASSPDRGYSYEQYF
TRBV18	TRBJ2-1	CASSSGRGRAYNEQFF
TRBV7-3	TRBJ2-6	CASSSRSTGFSSGANVLTF